This T cell receptor beta chain stems from a study of blood T cells in healthy people across ages. Study observations and caveats: Expanded clonotype changes were possibly confounded by unknown donor CMV status.

Combining a sample-barcoded 5' primer with a J-beta primer mix, a second PCR ran for roughly 6 to 11 cycles. In TCRdb, the 5' RACE reads were re-called with MiXCR into one record per CDR3 protein. The table has 800,000 or so distinct CDR3 sequences, roughly 25% seen once. The ends were cut back, 7 bases at V and 5 bases at J, with 9 bases in the middle. The CDR3 consists of 11 residues. Germline CDR1 and CDR2: DFQATT and SNEGSKA (reference sequence). This clonotype was seen ten or more times. What it binds is unknown. The sample was also linked to a second study, of T cells of mothers and their children. As that study records: The donors comprised six children and their three healthy Caucasian mothers.

Sequencing was done on a sample of blood. This sequence joins TRBV20-1 and TRBJ2-1; tentatively, D is TRBD2 (7 bases). The source of this sequence is a boy aged 10-17 years in good health. Here the CDR3 reads CSEGGDNEQFF. The CDR3 bases are TGCAGTGAAGGGGGGGACAATGAGCAGTTCTTC.